A selection of T cell receptor beta chains follows, all from one sample in a study of blood T cell repertoires in COVID-19. Produced via immunoSEQ multiplex PCR; TCRdb's table is partial and in-frame only. The data contain some 200,000 clones, around 80% of them singletons. The specimen was peripheral blood. These receptors were taken from a woman aged 70-85 years with acute or convalescent COVID-19. Both conserved end residues are part of each CDR3. Each record gives: J gene, D gene, V gene, clone size, CDR3 protein, CDR3 DNA. The D gene is left open where the match is weak. Part of the rows lack a size; the others show once, few, many or a class for expanded clones.

>TRBJ1-3|NA|TRBV2|NA
CASTALEGDTIYF
TGTGCCAGCACCGCCCTCGAAGGAGACACCATATATTTT
>TRBJ1-6|NA|TRBV4-1|many
CASSQDLGGSSPLHF
TGCGCCAGCAGCCAAGATCTCGGGGGAAGCTCACCCCTCCACTTT
>TRBJ2-1|NA|TRBV19|NA
CASSVFRGEQFF
TGTGCCAGTAGTGTTTTCAGAGGTGAGCAGTTCTTC
>TRBJ1-5|NA|TRBV9|NA
CASSADSQSQPQHF
TGTGCCAGCAGCGCGGACAGCCAGAGCCAGCCCCAGCATTTT
>TRBJ1-5|NA|TRBV30|few
CAWSVPRPDRFNQPQHF
TGTGCCTGGAGTGTACCTCGCCCCGACAGGTTTAACCAGCCCCAGCATTTT
>TRBJ2-5|TRBD1|TRBV24-1|NA
CATSDVTGDQETQYF
TGTGCCACCAGTGACGTAACAGGGGATCAAGAGACCCAGTACTTC
>TRBJ2-7|TRBD1|TRBV3-1/TRBV3-2|NA
CASSSNRDSLNEQYF
TGTGCCAGCAGCTCAAACCGGGACAGCCTCAACGAGCAGTACTTC
>TRBJ2-7|TRBD1|TRBV6-2/TRBV6-3|NA
CASSRTGDGEQYF
TGTGCCAGCAGTAGGACAGGGGATGGCGAGCAGTACTTC
>TRBJ2-7|NA|TRBV21-1|NA
CASSKAIRRVSRNYEQYF
TGTGCCAGCAGCAAAGCCATACGACGGGTCAGTAGGAACTACGAGCAGTACTTC
>TRBJ2-7|TRBD1|TRBV5-1|NA
CASSLGLGQGDYEQYF
TGCGCCAGCAGCTTGGGACTGGGACAGGGGGATTACGAGCAGTACTTC
>TRBJ1-5|NA|TRBV30|NA
CAWKREQENYSNQPQHF
TGTGCCTGGAAAAGAGAACAGGAAAATTATAGCAATCAGCCCCAGCATTTT
>TRBJ1-1|NA|TRBV2|NA
CASSVVSGNTEAFF
TGTGCCAGCAGTGTTGTATCGGGGAACACTGAAGCTTTCTTT
>TRBJ1-2|NA|TRBV7-9|few
CASTPTQGRDYGYTF
TGTGCCAGCACCCCAACCCAGGGAAGGGACTATGGCTACACCTTC
>TRBJ2-1|NA|TRBV11-2|NA
CASSLAGGRDEQFF
TGTGCCAGCAGCTTAGCGGGGGGCAGGGATGAGCAGTTCTTC
>TRBJ2-5|TRBD1|TRBV25-1|NA
CATGGTGAPTRETQYF
TGTGCCACCGGCGGGACAGGGGCCCCCACCAGGGAGACCCAGTACTTC
>TRBJ2-1|NA|TRBV6-4|NA
CASSEEGVDEQFF
TGTGCCAGCAGTGAGGAGGGAGTAGATGAGCAGTTCTTC
>TRBJ2-3|NA|TRBV3-1/TRBV3-2|NA
CASSKGGLTTSGTQYF
TGTGCCAGCAGCAAAGGGGGACTGACGACTTCAGGTACGCAGTATTTT
>TRBJ1-5|TRBD1|TRBV6-1|NA
CASSDWDRGNQPQHF
TGTGCCAGCAGTGATTGGGACAGGGGCAATCAGCCCCAGCATTTT
>TRBJ1-4|NA|TRBV27|NA
CASSSHRVANEKLFF
TGTGCCAGCAGTTCCCACCGGGTGGCAAATGAAAAACTGTTTTTT
>TRBJ1-2|TRBD1|TRBV13|NA
CASSLGGGTAGYGYTF
TGTGCCAGCAGCTTAGGCGGTGGGACAGCGGGCTATGGCTACACCTTC
>TRBJ1-5|NA|TRBV6-6|NA
CASNGGGTRQPQHF
TGTGCCAGCAACGGGGGGGGGACCAGGCAGCCCCAGCATTTT
>TRBJ2-3|TRBD1|TRBV11-2|NA
CASSPRQGGNTDTQYF
TGTGCCAGCAGCCCTCGACAGGGGGGGAACACAGATACGCAGTATTTT
>TRBJ2-2|NA|TRBV19|NA
CASRGQGGNTGELFF
TGTGCCAGTAGGGGCCAGGGGGGGAACACCGGGGAGCTGTTTTTT
>TRBJ1-1|TRBD1|TRBV11-3|NA
CASSQGQGIREAFF
TGTGCCAGCAGCCAGGGACAGGGTATACGAGAAGCTTTCTTT
>TRBJ1-5|TRBD1|TRBV6-2/TRBV6-3|NA
CASSYSPGQGFHQPQHF
TGTGCCAGCAGTTACTCGCCGGGACAGGGTTTTCATCAGCCCCAGCATTTT
>TRBJ1-2|NA|TRBV24-1|NA
CATSQRGTGGYTF
TGTGCCACCAGCCAGAGGGGGACGGGAGGCTACACCTTC
>TRBJ2-3|TRBD2|TRBV19|NA
CASRPPTGLAGGSTDTQYF
TGTGCCAGTAGACCACCCACTGGACTAGCGGGGGGTAGCACAGATACGCAGTATTTT
>TRBJ2-1|TRBD2|TRBV5-6|NA
CASSLRLAGGNEQFF
TGTGCCAGCAGCTTGCGGCTAGCGGGGGGAAATGAGCAGTTCTTC
>TRBJ2-7|NA|TRBV7-2|NA
CASSLGQGTYYEQYF
TGTGCCAGCAGCTTAGGCCAGGGAACTTATTACGAGCAGTACTTC
>TRBJ2-7|TRBD1|TRBV30|NA
CAARGGQGVGEQYF
TGTGCCGCCCGAGGGGGACAGGGGGTAGGCGAGCAGTACTTC
>TRBJ2-3|NA|TRBV7-3|NA
CASSLGGFTDTQYF
TGTGCCAGCAGCTTAGGGGGGTTCACAGATACGCAGTATTTT
>TRBJ2-1|NA|TRBV3-1/TRBV3-2|once
CASSQAGTRYNEQFF
TGTGCCAGCAGCCAAGCGGGGACAAGGTACAATGAGCAGTTCTTC
>TRBJ2-1|TRBD1|TRBV5-1|NA
CASSLTGGQNEQFF
TGCGCCAGCAGCTTGACAGGGGGGCAAAATGAGCAGTTCTTC
>TRBJ2-1|NA|TRBV7-2|NA
CASSLEPPRLSSYNEQFF
TGTGCCAGCAGCTTAGAGCCCCCCCGTCTAAGCTCCTACAATGAGCAGTTCTTC
>TRBJ1-3|NA|TRBV7-8|NA
CASSLERSSGNTIYF
TGTGCCAGCAGCTTAGAGCGTTCCTCTGGAAACACCATATATTTT
>TRBJ2-5|TRBD2|TRBV6-1|NA
CASSSGLGNQETQYF
TGTGCCAGCAGCTCGGGACTAGGCAACCAAGAGACCCAGTACTTC
>TRBJ2-3|NA|TRBV27|NA
CASSLSGRYTDTQYF
TGTGCCAGCAGTTTATCGGGGAGGTACACAGATACGCAGTATTTT
>TRBJ2-3|NA|TRBV3-1/TRBV3-2|NA
CASSQFLGFTDTQYF
TGTGCCAGCAGCCAATTTCTAGGTTTCACAGATACGCAGTATTTT
>TRBJ2-2|NA|TRBV25-1|few
CASSEAGNTGELFF
TGTGCCAGCAGTGAGGCGGGAAACACCGGGGAGCTGTTTTTT
>TRBJ1-2|NA|TRBV19|NA
CASSGLEASYGYTF
TGTGCCAGTAGTGGACTAGAGGCGTCCTATGGCTACACCTTC
>TRBJ1-6|NA|TRBV5-3|once
CARSSGTLANSPLHF
TGTGCCAGAAGCTCCGGGACTCTCGCTAATTCACCCCTCCACTTT
>TRBJ2-1|NA|TRBV9|NA
CASSVGGARYNEQFF
TGTGCCAGCAGCGTTGGAGGGGCGCGGTACAATGAGCAGTTCTTC
>TRBJ1-3|NA|TRBV2|NA
CASSANQGTAGGNTIYF
TGTGCCAGCAGTGCGAATCAGGGAACAGCAGGCGGAAACACCATATATTTT